This TCR beta chain was found in a study of T cells in localized non-small cell lung cancer. Only in-frame clones appear in the TCRdb table, and some are missing; sequencing was by immunoSEQ multiplex PCR. The sample lists 40,000 or so clones; over 75% were seen once. Germline V gene sequence: CDR1 SGHAT, CDR2 FQNNGV. There are 16 residues in the CDR3. V trimming: 7 bases; J trimming: 8 bases; junction bases outside the gene matches: 17. Notes on the study in general: A median of roughly 50 of the top 100 tumor clones appeared in adjacent lung, which was paired and uninvolved. A higher density of T cells in blood coincided with extended overall survival. Adjacent uninvolved lung tissue had the highest T cell clonality, exceeding tumor.

In regard to this clone: Its antigen is unknown.

The sequenced sample was peripheral blood, obtained before any cancer treatment. This sequence joins TRBV11-2 and TRBJ2-1; 7 bases match TRBD2. This TCR came from a male donor at least 60 years old with stage III squamous cell lung carcinoma. CDR3 residues: CASTYRGLGGEDEQFF. The CDR3 DNA reads TGTGCCAGCACTTATAGAGGCTTGGGAGGGGAGGATGAGCAGTTCTTC.